This T cell receptor (beta chain) was observed in a study of Graves' ophthalmopathy and Graves' hyperthyroidism. On the study more broadly: No progression to ophthalmopathy over 18 months defined stable hyperthyroidism.

For repertoire sequencing, the TCR beta CDR3 regions were amplified from RNA transcripts. RT-PCR with HTBI primers came first, then second-round multiplex PCR. MiXCR, run by TCRdb on the multiplex PCR reads, gives a single entry per CDR3 protein. Of 900,000 to 1,200,000 distinct CDR3 sequences in the sample, less than 45% were seen once. Germline V CDR1 and CDR2: SGDLS, YYNGEE. The J segment lost 7 bases and the V segment lost 3 bases, leaving 6 bases of the junction unmatched. The CDR3 is 15 amino acids. This clonotype was counted many times. This chain connects TRBV9 to TRBJ1-6, with 8 bases matching TRBD1. This sequence originates from an adult man with Graves' hyperthyroidism. Sequencing used peripheral blood or thyroid tissue (not recorded which). The CDR3 DNA sequence: TGTGCCAGCAGCGCCGGGGACAGGACGAATTCACCCCTCCACTTT. This sequence encodes CASSAGDRTNSPLHF.